The T cell receptor beta chain under discussion was sequenced for a study of shared clonotypes between healthy human individuals. Study-wide results and limits: Clonotypes not shared had lower generation probabilities than those common to all four donors. Shared clonotypes: about 5.3% naive CD4, roughly 4% naive CD8, over 2% memory CD4, 0.4% memory CD8.

Looked up from germline, CDR1 is ENHRY and CDR2 is SYGVKD. The CDR3 is 16 residues long. Unmatched junction bases numbered 10, after V lost 3 bases and J lost 5 bases. An assay was performed, and its level was deep. Here immunoSEQ multiplex PCR was the method, and the copy in TCRdb shows in-frame clones only, minus some. The table has around 2,000,000 clones, roughly 91% seen once; the top ten hold around 1.7%. Naive CD8 cells lacked CD45RO, underwent positive selection for CCR7 and left out terminally differentiated effector memory CD45RA+ cells. As to this clone: Antigen specificity is unknown.

This chain uses TRBV10-3 with TRBJ2-1; TRBD2 matches 7 bases. The material sequenced was naive CD8+ T cells from PBMCs. The origin of this receptor is a young man in good health. Some clones in this sample may be carry-over from other donors' samples. The CDR3, as DNA: TGTGCCATCAGTGATGTTCCGGGAGGAGTCGACAATGAGCAGTTCTTC. Residues: CAISDVPGGVDNEQFF.